This TCR beta chain emerged from a study of T cells in Graves' hyperthyroidism and ophthalmopathy. Study conclusions and caveats: For ophthalmopathy, model prediction preceded onset by a median approximately 6 months.

Concerning this clonotype: Its antigen is unknown.

Germline loops: CDR1 LNHNV, CDR2 YYDKDF (reference sequence). Unmatched junction bases numbered 7, after V lost 5 bases and J lost 10 bases. This CDR3 region has 14 residues. Together with thyroid ultrasound, orbital computed tomography, serum thyroxine and TRAb, clinical symptoms were used for diagnoses. The CDR3 regions of TCR beta were amplified from RNA transcripts. First-round RT-PCR targeting the TCR CDR3 was performed with the HTBI primer set. Using its own MiXCR run on the multiplex PCR reads, TCRdb lists one record per CDR3 protein. The data show more than 550,000 distinct CDR3 sequences, with roughly 46% seen just once and approximately 6.8% held by the top ten.

Sequenced input: peripheral blood or thyroid tissue (not recorded which). The rearrangement links TRBV15 to TRBJ1-6; 8 bases align to TRBD1. The clonotype was recovered from an adult man with Graves' disease, either hyperthyroidism or ophthalmopathy (not recorded which). The DNA for the CDR3 is TGTGCCACCAGCGAGGACAGGGTGCGCTCACCCCTCCACTTT. The encoded protein is CATSEDRVRSPLHF.